This T cell receptor beta chain was identified during a study of CD8 T cells in Susac syndrome. Overall study: Patients with Susac syndrome were therapy-naive, on corticosteroids, or on intravenous immunoglobulin alone at blood draw.

Sequencing of TCR beta was undertaken in CD8+ and CD4+ T cells derived from blood. Random hexamers were used to reverse transcribe roughly 0.5 to 1 ug of RNA. Across 54 Vbeta and 13 Jbeta, TCR beta CDR3 was amplified with immunoSEQ multiplex PCR. TCRdb itself ran the immunoSEQ multiplex PCR reads through MiXCR, one entry per CDR3 protein. The table includes about 85,000 distinct CDR3 sequences, 85% to 95% detected once. On this clonotype itself: What it binds is unknown.

Germline lookup yields CDR1 SEHNR and CDR2 FQNEAQ (reference sequence). Trimming pared 8 bases from V and 4 bases from J, leaving 9 bases between. The CDR3 contains 11 residues. Study findings and constraints: Detection of Susac-specific public clones gave approximately 16 in total CD8+ repertoires and roughly five in CD8+ TEMRA repertoires.

The sample taken for sequencing was CD8+ T cells from PBMCs. The clonotype comes from a human donor with Susac syndrome. The chain recombines TRBV7-9 with TRBJ2-7, with no clear D. The CDR3 loop is CASADPYEQYF. In DNA form, the CDR3 reads TGTGCCAGCGCCGACCCTTACGAGCAGTACTTC.